This T cell receptor beta chain is from a study of cytomegalovirus exposure and HLA in healthy donors. Findings and limits, study-wide: An observed cluster of highly shared sequence variants was recorded as a likely sequencing artifact. Per a later analysis, HLA-associated TCR beta chains showed more clonal expansion than other, equally common TCR beta chains.

In this sample, this clone turned up a few times. Its specificity is not known. PCR used 60 Vbeta primers and 13 Jbeta primers. Produced via immunoSEQ multiplex PCR; TCRdb's table is partial and in-frame only. The top ten hold approximately 2.3% of the sample, which has fewer than 200,000 clones, around 79% seen once. Germline V gene sequence: CDR1 MNHNS, CDR2 SASEGT. The CDR3 covers 15 residues. Trimming cost V 2 bases and J 5 bases; bases outside gene matches: 6. The rearrangement links TRBV6-1 to TRBJ2-7, with 10 bases aligning to TRBD1. The specimen was PBMCs. The source of this sequence is a female donor in good health and CMV-seronegative. The CDR3 sequence is CASSEPGTGENEQYF. CDR3 sequence (DNA): TGTGCCAGCAGTGAACCCGGGACAGGGGAGAACGAGCAGTACTTC.